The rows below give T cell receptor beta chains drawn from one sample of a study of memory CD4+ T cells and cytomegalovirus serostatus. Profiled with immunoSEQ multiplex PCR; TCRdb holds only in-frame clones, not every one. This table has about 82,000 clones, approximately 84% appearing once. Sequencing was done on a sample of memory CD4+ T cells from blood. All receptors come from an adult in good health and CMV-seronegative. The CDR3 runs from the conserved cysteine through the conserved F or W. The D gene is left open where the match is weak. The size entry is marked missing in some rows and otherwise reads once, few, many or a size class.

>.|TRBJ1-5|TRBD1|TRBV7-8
TGTGCCAGCACCTTACAGGGGGAACAGCCCCAGCATTTT
CASTLQGEQPQHF
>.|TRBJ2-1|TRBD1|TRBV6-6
TGTGCCAGCAGCCCCGGGACAGGGAAGAATGAGCAGTTCTTC
CASSPGTGKNEQFF
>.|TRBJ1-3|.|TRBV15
TGTGCCACCAGCAGAGATCCTGACTCCTCTGGAAACACCATATATTTT
CATSRDPDSSGNTIYF
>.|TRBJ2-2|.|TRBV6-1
TGTGCCAGCAGTGAAATGAGAGGGATAGGAGATTCCCGGGAGCTGTTTTTT
CASSEMRGIGDSRELFF
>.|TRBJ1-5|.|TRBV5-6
TGTGCCAGCAGCACCCCCCAAGGGTTCAGCAATCAGCCCCAGCATTTT
CASSTPQGFSNQPQHF
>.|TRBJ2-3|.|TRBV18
TGTGCCAGCTCACCGGGGCGGGATACGCAGTATTTT
CASSPGRDTQYF
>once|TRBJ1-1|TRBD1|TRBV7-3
TGTGCCAGCAGCTCGGGACAGGGGAACACTGAAGCTTTCTTT
CASSSGQGNTEAFF
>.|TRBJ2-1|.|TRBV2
TGTGCCAGCAGGCCTACGGTGGTGGGAGGTGAGCAGTTCTTC
CASRPTVVGGEQFF
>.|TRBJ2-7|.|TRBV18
TGTGCCAGCTCACCCGCAGCAGCCTACGAGCAGTACTTC
CASSPAAAYEQYF
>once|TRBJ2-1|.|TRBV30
TGTGCCTGGAGTGTAAGAGGGAATATCGACAATGAGCAGTTCTTC
CAWSVRGNIDNEQFF
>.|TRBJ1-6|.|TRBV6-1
TGTGCCAGCTATAAGGGGGGCGCGGGTAATTCACCCCTCCACTTT
CASYKGGAGNSPLHF
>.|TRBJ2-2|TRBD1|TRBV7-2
TGTGCCAGCAGCTTAACGGGACAGGGGCTGCTAGGCGGGGAGCTGTTTTTT
CASSLTGQGLLGGELFF
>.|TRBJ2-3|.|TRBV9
TGTGCCAGCAGCGTAGATCTGGGGGATAGCACAGATACGCAGTATTTT
CASSVDLGDSTDTQYF
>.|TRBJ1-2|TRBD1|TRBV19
TGTGCCAGTACTGACAGGGGTGATGGCTACACCTTC
CASTDRGDGYTF